This T cell receptor beta chain was sequenced in a study of blood T cell repertoires in COVID-19. Overall study context: Italy, Spain and the United States were the sources of the convalescent and acute COVID-19 samples. PBMCs, B-cell-depleted T cells, or T cells provided the cDNA or gDNA that made up the material.

Seattle patients were enrolled while actively infected and followed longitudinally. Study processing details: For nucleated cells, counts were estimated from reference gene primer amplification. Profiling relied on immunoSEQ multiplex PCR, and the TCRdb table lists in-frame clones only, not all of them. D and trimming come from the DNA, and the V and J calls and clone size come from that table. The sample yields around 60,000 clones, about three quarters seen once. In this sample, this clone turned up once. This receptor was taken from a man aged 25 to 40 with COVID-19, enrolled during active disease. The specimen was peripheral blood.

In DNA form, the CDR3 reads TGTGCCAGCAGTGAAGCCCAGGGATTGATTAGTGAGCAGTTCTTC. This gives the protein CASSEAQGLISEQFF. The rearrangement joins TRBV2 to TRBJ2-1, with D possibly being TRBD1 (5 bases). This CDR3 region has 15 residues. Per the germline V gene, CDR1 is SNHLY and CDR2 is FYNNEI. Trimming shortened V by 0 bases and J by 9 bases, and 15 bases separated the two germline ends.